Listed below are T cell receptor beta chains from one sample, sequenced in a study of blood T cell repertoires in COVID-19. Here immunoSEQ multiplex PCR was the method, and the copy in TCRdb shows in-frame clones only, minus some. The data contain under 75,000 clones, over 55% of them singletons. What was sequenced was peripheral blood. These TCRs come from a woman in her 70s with COVID-19, enrolled during active disease. The CDR3 runs from the conserved cysteine through the conserved F or W. A D gene is named only where the DNA matches it firmly. Clone size appears in some rows only: once, few, many, or a class for an expanded clone.

>-|-|TRBJ2-5|TRBV4-1
CASSQDPGSQETQYF
TGCGCCAGCAGCCAAGATCCGGGGTCCCAAGAGACCCAGTACTTC
>-|-|TRBJ2-3|TRBV3-1/TRBV3-2
CASSLSAGADTQYF
TGTGCCAGCAGCCTAAGTGCCGGGGCAGATACGCAGTATTTT
>-|-|TRBJ1-1|TRBV7-9
CASIDITGNTEAFF
TGTGCCAGCATAGACATTACAGGGAACACTGAAGCTTTCTTT
>once|TRBD1|TRBJ1-2|TRBV5-4
CASSRTGQGAYGYTF
TGTGCCAGCAGCAGAACGGGACAGGGGGCATATGGCTACACCTTC
>-|TRBD1|TRBJ1-2|TRBV27
CASSPGQGVGYGYTF
TGTGCCAGCAGTCCAGGACAGGGGGTAGGCTATGGCTACACCTTC
>-|TRBD1|TRBJ2-7|TRBV10-3
CAILGGTGAEQYF
TGTGCCATCCTAGGGGGCACTGGGGCAGAGCAGTACTTC
>-|TRBD1|TRBJ1-4|TRBV5-4
CASSITGGEEKLFF
TGTGCCAGCAGCATTACAGGGGGTGAAGAAAAACTGTTTTTT
>-|-|TRBJ1-6|TRBV6-5
CASSPLDRMDSPLHF
TGTGCCAGCAGTCCTCTGGACAGAATGGATTCACCCCTCCACTTT
>-|TRBD2|TRBJ2-1|TRBV27
CASSLTGLAASNEQFF
TGTGCCAGCAGTTTAACTGGACTAGCGGCTTCCAATGAGCAGTTCTTC
>few|TRBD2|TRBJ2-3|TRBV27
CASSLLADTDTQYF
TGTGCCAGCAGTTTACTAGCGGACACAGATACGCAGTATTTT
>few|-|TRBJ1-6|TRBV2
CASSTGNSPLHF
TGTGCCAGCAGCACGGGGAATTCACCCCTCCACTTT
>few|-|TRBJ1-2|TRBV2
CASTRDIYGYTF
TGTGCCAGCACTCGGGACATCTATGGCTACACCTTC
>-|TRBD1|TRBJ2-6|TRBV6-2/TRBV6-3
CASSSPDRAKTGANVLTF
TGTGCCAGCAGTTCCCCTGACAGGGCTAAGACTGGGGCCAACGTCCTGACTTTC
>-|-|TRBJ2-3|TRBV13
CASSLGLATDTQYF
TGTGCCAGCAGCTTAGGTTTGGCAACAGATACGCAGTATTTT
>few|-|TRBJ2-4|TRBV18
CASSPGQGNIQYF
TGTGCCAGCTCACCAGGGCAGGGCAACATTCAGTACTTC
>-|-|TRBJ1-2|TRBV2
CASRRTSYGYTF
TGTGCCAGCAGACGGACTTCTTATGGCTACACCTTC
>medium-sized|-|TRBJ1-1|TRBV6-2/TRBV6-3
CASSYLVGSQEAFF
TGTGCCAGCAGTTACCTAGTAGGCAGTCAAGAAGCTTTCTTT
>-|-|TRBJ1-5|TRBV9
CASSVVADQPQHF
TGTGCCAGCAGCGTAGTGGCGGATCAGCCCCAGCATTTT
>-|TRBD2|TRBJ2-1|TRBV6-5
CASKAGTNEQFF
TGTGCCAGCAAAGCGGGGACGAATGAGCAGTTCTTC
>-|-|TRBJ2-3|TRBV20-1
CSASSGLNADTQYF
TGCAGTGCTAGTTCAGGGTTAAATGCAGATACGCAGTATTTT
>-|-|TRBJ1-5|TRBV6-5
CASRGPGDNQPQHF
TGTGCCAGCAGGGGTCCAGGGGATAATCAGCCCCAGCATTTT
>-|TRBD2|TRBJ2-2|TRBV9
CASSVVPSGGTNTGELFF
TGTGCCAGCAGCGTAGTCCCTAGCGGGGGGACTAACACCGGGGAGCTGTTTTTT
>-|TRBD1|TRBJ2-4|TRBV3-1/TRBV3-2
CASSQAGTALAKNIQYF
TGTGCCAGCAGCCAAGCCGGGACAGCTCTAGCCAAAAACATTCAGTACTTC
>-|TRBD1|TRBJ2-5|TRBV28
CASSTGTGSRETQYF
TGTGCCAGCAGTACCGGGACAGGGTCTCGGGAGACCCAGTACTTC
>-|TRBD1|TRBJ1-4|TRBV19
CASSARDRANEKLFF
TGTGCCAGTAGTGCGAGGGACAGGGCGAATGAAAAACTGTTTTTT
>-|-|TRBJ2-3|TRBV5-8
CASSLSSGNFGTDTQYF
TGTGCCAGCAGCTTGAGTTCAGGGAACTTTGGGACAGATACGCAGTATTTT
>few|-|TRBJ2-7|TRBV6-4
CASSEEAGSSYEQYF
TGTGCCAGCAGTGAGGAGGCAGGTAGCTCCTACGAGCAGTACTTC
>-|TRBD1|TRBJ1-4|TRBV29-1
CSVGGQGAPNEKLFF
TGCAGCGTTGGGGGACAGGGGGCGCCTAATGAAAAACTGTTTTTT
>-|TRBD1|TRBJ2-4|TRBV7-8
CASSLVEDRSKNIQYF
TGTGCCAGCAGCTTAGTCGAGGACAGGTCCAAAAACATTCAGTACTTC
>-|TRBD2|TRBJ2-5|TRBV5-4
CASSLGSGGASETQYF
TGTGCCAGCAGCTTGGGTAGCGGGGGGGCGTCGGAGACCCAGTACTTC
>-|-|TRBJ1-5|TRBV12-5
CASGLSRGQINQPQHF
TGTGCTAGTGGTTTGTCCCGGGGACAAATCAATCAGCCCCAGCATTTT
>few|TRBD1|TRBJ1-4|TRBV27
CASRTGGADEKLFF
TGTGCCAGCAGGACAGGGGGCGCGGATGAAAAACTGTTTTTT
>-|-|TRBJ2-5|TRBV29-1
CSSGAGQETQYF
TGCAGCTCGGGTGCAGGACAAGAGACCCAGTACTTC
>-|-|TRBJ1-1|TRBV6-2/TRBV6-3
CASSPTRNTEAFF
TGTGCCAGCAGTCCCACACGAAACACTGAAGCTTTCTTT
>-|-|TRBJ2-5|TRBV28
CASSPAVIGETQYF
TGTGCCAGCAGTCCCGCCGTGATCGGGGAGACCCAGTACTTC
>once|-|TRBJ1-5|TRBV2
CASSESRGYSNQPQHF
TGTGCCAGCAGTGAATCTCGGGGATATAGCAATCAGCCCCAGCATTTT
>-|-|TRBJ1-5|TRBV19
CASKRGGLGQPQHF
TGTGCCAGTAAAAGAGGAGGGTTAGGTCAGCCCCAGCATTTT
>-|TRBD2|TRBJ2-5|TRBV7-7
CASSTGGPSETQYF
TGTGCTAGCAGTACGGGAGGGCCCTCAGAGACCCAGTACTTC
>-|-|TRBJ2-5|TRBV2
CASSVRTFYQETQYF
TGTGCCAGCAGTGTGAGGACATTTTACCAAGAGACCCAGTACTTC
>-|-|TRBJ2-1|TRBV6-4
CASSDSEKDVQFF
TGTGCCAGCAGTGACTCGGAGAAAGACGTGCAGTTCTTC
>-|TRBD2|TRBJ2-1|TRBV7-2
CASSFGLAGAGYNEQFF
TGTGCCAGCAGCTTTGGACTAGCGGGGGCTGGCTACAATGAGCAGTTCTTC
>-|-|TRBJ1-2|TRBV19
CASRTGPYGYTF
TGTGCCAGTCGTACCGGTCCTTATGGCTACACCTTC
>-|-|TRBJ2-1|TRBV7-2
CASSLGPRDEQFF
TGTGCCAGCAGCTTAGGGCCCAGGGATGAGCAGTTCTTC
>few|TRBD1|TRBJ1-5|TRBV2
CASMGQPANQPQHF
TGTGCCAGCATGGGACAGCCTGCCAATCAGCCCCAGCATTTT
>-|-|TRBJ2-2|TRBV6-2/TRBV6-3
CASSYPNTGELFF
TGTGCCAGCAGTTACCCAAACACCGGGGAGCTGTTTTTT
>-|TRBD1|TRBJ1-5|TRBV29-1
CSVVTGRNQPQHF
TGCAGCGTCGTGACAGGGAGGAATCAGCCCCAGCATTTT
>-|-|TRBJ1-6|TRBV4-1
CASSPSRSSPLHF
TGCGCCAGCAGCCCCTCGCGGAGTTCACCCCTCCACTTT
>-|TRBD2|TRBJ2-1|TRBV9
CASSVIGLAGRDEQFF
TGTGCCAGCAGCGTAATCGGACTAGCGGGAAGGGATGAGCAGTTCTTC
>-|TRBD1|TRBJ2-3|TRBV6-5
CAITGGTDTQYF
TGTGCCATTACAGGGGGCACAGATACGCAGTATTTT
>few|TRBD1|TRBJ2-7|TRBV28
CASSSSGTGGYEQYF
TGTGCCAGCAGTTCCTCCGGGACAGGGGGGTACGAGCAGTACTTC
>-|TRBD1|TRBJ1-3|TRBV9
CASSVRDSTGNTIYF
TGTGCCAGCAGCGTCCGGGACAGCACAGGAAACACCATATATTTT
>-|-|TRBJ2-2|TRBV27
CASRRGSVDTGELFF
TGTGCCAGCAGGCGGGGAAGTGTAGATACCGGGGAGCTGTTTTTT
>-|TRBD2|TRBJ2-3|TRBV27
CASSLEPIAGGARDTQYF
TGTGCCAGCAGTTTAGAGCCGATAGCGGGAGGGGCGAGAGATACGCAGTATTTT
>-|-|TRBJ2-5|TRBV7-8
CASSPGLRKETQYF
TGTGCCAGCAGCCCGGGACTTCGAAAAGAGACCCAGTACTTC
>few|TRBD2|TRBJ2-5|TRBV28
CASLRLAGRETQYF
TGTGCCAGTCTACGATTAGCGGGCCGGGAGACCCAGTACTTC
>-|TRBD1|TRBJ1-1|TRBV19
CARSTGYQTEAFF
TGTGCCAGGTCGACAGGGTATCAAACTGAAGCTTTCTTT
>-|TRBD2|TRBJ2-5|TRBV5-1
CASRQGLAGEETQYF
TGCGCCAGCAGACAAGGACTAGCGGGTGAAGAGACCCAGTACTTC
>-|TRBD1|TRBJ1-2|TRBV4-3
CASSQDAGTGAYGYTF
TGCGCCAGCAGCCAAGACGCCGGGACAGGGGCATATGGCTACACCTTC